This entry describes one TCR beta chain. Assay used: immunoSEQ multiplex PCR; TCRdb lists only in-frame clones, some missing. This table holds about 180,000 clones, 90% found once. CDR1 is SGHTS and CDR2 is YDEGEE in the germline V gene. CDR3 length equals 14 residues. The V gene lost 4 bases and the J gene lost 1 base, with 9 bases spanning the gap. The source of the sample is a study of control samples from healthy donors and cancer patients. The origin of this receptor is a woman aged 50 to 65 in good health. The chain couples TRBV5-8 to TRBJ1-5; D might be TRBD1 (5 bases). The specimen sequenced was blood. Written as DNA, the CDR3 is TGTGCCAGCAGCGACAGTCAGAGCAATCAGCCCCAGCATTTT. This translates into CASSDSQSNQPQHF.